This entry concerns a single T cell receptor (beta chain). Method: immunoSEQ multiplex PCR; TCRdb's copy keeps in-frame clones and lacks some. The data show tens of thousands of clones, less than 90% seen once. Germline assignment: CDR1 SGHRS and CDR2 YFSETQ. This CDR3 is 14 amino acids long. J lost 2 bases, V lost 3 bases, and 3 bases had no gene match. This sample was taken from a study of PD-L1 blockade in urothelial cancer. The wider study: Patients' histories included 0 to 3 prior chemotherapy regimens.

This clonotype originated in an older man with urothelial cancer. This specimen was PBMCs, taken around atezolizumab (anti-PD-L1) treatment. The chain joins TRBV5-1 to TRBJ2-5, with 8 nucleotides matching TRBD1. The CDR3 DNA reads TGCGCCAGCAGCTCCGGACAGGGTCAAGAGACCCAGTACTTC. This translates into CASSSGQGQETQYF.